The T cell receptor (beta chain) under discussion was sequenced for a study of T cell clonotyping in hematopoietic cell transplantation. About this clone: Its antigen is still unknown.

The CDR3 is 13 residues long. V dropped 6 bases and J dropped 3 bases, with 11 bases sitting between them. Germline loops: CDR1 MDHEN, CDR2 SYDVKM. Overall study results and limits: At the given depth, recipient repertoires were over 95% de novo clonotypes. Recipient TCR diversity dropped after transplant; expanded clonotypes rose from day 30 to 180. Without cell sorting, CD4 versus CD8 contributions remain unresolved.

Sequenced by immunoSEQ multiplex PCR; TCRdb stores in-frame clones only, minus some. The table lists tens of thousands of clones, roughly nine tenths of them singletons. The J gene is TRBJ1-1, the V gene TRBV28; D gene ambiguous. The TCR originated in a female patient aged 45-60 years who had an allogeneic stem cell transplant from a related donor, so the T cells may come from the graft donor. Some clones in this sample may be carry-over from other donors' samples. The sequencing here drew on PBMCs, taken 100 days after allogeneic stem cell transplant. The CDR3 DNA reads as TGTGCCAGCAGGCATTATAGCGACACTGAAGCTTTCTTT. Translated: CASRHYSDTEAFF.